In this sample, the clone carrying this T cell receptor (beta chain) turned up a few times. The antigen remains unidentified. The record originates from a study of response to subunit inactivated influenza vaccine. Regarding the study as a whole: Authors proposed each seasonal influenza vaccination draws in few new T cells.

From germline, CDR1 is MGHRA and CDR2 YSYEKL. The V gene end was trimmed by 0 bases and the J gene end by 3 bases; junction bases not matched to a gene: 15. The CDR3 covers 19 residues. Via MiXCR, TCRdb re-called the RT-PCR reads, giving one row per CDR3 protein. The sample holds roughly 290,000 distinct CDR3 sequences, 21% seen once. The receptor's source is a man aged 50-75 years who received an inactivated influenza vaccine. Sequenced material: PBMCs from blood, taken about 20 months after vaccination. V gene TRBV4-1 combines with J gene TRBJ1-2; TRBD1 agrees at 8 bases. CDR3 region: CASSQEQRKHRGAYYGYTF. The CDR3 DNA reads TGCGCCAGCAGCCAAGAGCAGCGCAAACACAGGGGGGCCTACTATGGCTACACCTTC.